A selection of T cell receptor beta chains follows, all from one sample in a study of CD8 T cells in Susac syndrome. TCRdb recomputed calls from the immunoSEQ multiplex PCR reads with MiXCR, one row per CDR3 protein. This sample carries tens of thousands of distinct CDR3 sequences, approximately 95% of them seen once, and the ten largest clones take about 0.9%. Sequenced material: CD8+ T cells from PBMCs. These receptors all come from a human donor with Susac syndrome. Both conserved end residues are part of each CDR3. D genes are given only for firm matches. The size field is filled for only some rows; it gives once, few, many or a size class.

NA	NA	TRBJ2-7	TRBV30	TGTGCCTGGAGTGTATCCTTGGGGGTTCCGCCCTACGAGCAGTACTTC	CAWSVSLGVPPYEQYF
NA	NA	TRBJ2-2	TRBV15	TGTGCCACCAGCAGAGATCGGTCCTCTCACACCGGGGAGCTGTTTTTT	CATSRDRSSHTGELFF
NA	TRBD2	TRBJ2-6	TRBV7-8	TGTGCCAGCAGCGTTGATAGCGGGCCCCCGTCTGGGGCCAACGTCCTGACTTTC	CASSVDSGPPSGANVLTF
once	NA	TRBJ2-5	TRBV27	TGTGCCAGCAGTTTTAGGGGCTCCAGGGAGACCCAGTACTTC	CASSFRGSRETQYF
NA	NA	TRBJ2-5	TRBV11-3	TGTGCCAGCAGCTTACAGGGAGTCCAAGAGACCCAGTACTTC	CASSLQGVQETQYF
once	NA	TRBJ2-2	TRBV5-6	TGTGCCAGCAGCTTGTTGGACGGGGAGCTGTTTTTT	CASSLLDGELFF
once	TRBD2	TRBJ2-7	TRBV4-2	TGTGCCAGCAGCCCCTCTCCGGGGGGGCGATACGAGCAGTACTTC	CASSPSPGGRYEQYF
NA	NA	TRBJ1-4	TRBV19	TGTGCCAGTAGTAACGGACGGTGGGTGTTTTTT	CASSNGRWVFF
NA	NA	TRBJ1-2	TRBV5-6	TGTGCCAGCAGCTCCCAGACCTCTAACTATGGCTACACCTTC	CASSSQTSNYGYTF
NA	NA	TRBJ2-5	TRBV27	TGTGCCAGCAGTTTATCGAAGGATGGCGAGACCCAGTACTTC	CASSLSKDGETQYF
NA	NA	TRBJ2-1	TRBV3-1	TGTGCCAGTTCCTTTCAGAACAATGAGCAGTTCTTC	CASSFQNNEQFF
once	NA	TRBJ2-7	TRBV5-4	TGTGCCAGCAGCTTTGGGCGTAGCCTGGAGGAGCAGTACTTC	CASSFGRSLEEQYF
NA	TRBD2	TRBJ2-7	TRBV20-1	TGCAGTGCCCGGAGCCGGGGGCTAGCGGGAGAAGTCGGGGACTACGAGCAGTACTTC	CSARSRGLAGEVGDYEQYF